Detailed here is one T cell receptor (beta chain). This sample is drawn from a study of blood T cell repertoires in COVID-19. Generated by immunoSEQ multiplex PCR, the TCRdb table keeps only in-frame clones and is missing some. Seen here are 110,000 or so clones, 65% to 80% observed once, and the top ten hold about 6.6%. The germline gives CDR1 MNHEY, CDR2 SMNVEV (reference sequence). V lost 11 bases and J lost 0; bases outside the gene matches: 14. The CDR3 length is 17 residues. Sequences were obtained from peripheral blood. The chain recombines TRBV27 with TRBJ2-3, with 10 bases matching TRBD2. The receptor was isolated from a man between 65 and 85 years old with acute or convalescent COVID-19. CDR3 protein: CASSLAGGRLSTDTQYF. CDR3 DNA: TGTGCCTCCAGTTTAGCGGGGGGACGCCTTAGCACAGATACGCAGTATTTT.